This T cell receptor (beta chain) originates from a study of Japanese encephalitis immunity and Zika vaccine responses (dated by TCRdb to about 2021). About the investigation overall: Included participants received three 5.0 ug doses of alum-adjuvanted ZPIV at weeks 0, 4 and 28. A two-dose regimen of JEV vaccine (IXIARO), with doses given 28 days apart, was administered to fewer than 15 participants two to three months before the first ZPIV dose. One dose of YFV vaccine (YF-VAX) was administered before ZPIV to 12 to 13 participants, and 8 to 10 participants were flavivirus-naive. For TCR sequencing, about six representative participants were selected from each pre-vaccination group, and samples were taken at week 0 (after pre-vaccination, before ZPIV) and at week 52. TCR repertoires from a few flavivirus-naive individuals were additionally analyzed at weeks 2, 6 and 52 after the start of ZPIV vaccination. The stimulations used peptide pools from ZIKV structural proteins divided into flavivirus-conserved and non-conserved sets, or JEV or YFV peptides that matched the pre-vaccination. ZIKV peptides were 15-mers overlapping by 11 residues, selected for NetMHCpan/NetMHCII-predicted epitopes with affinity below 50 nM. The study tested whether CD4 T cell responses to the Zika vaccine were shaped by prior Japanese encephalitis virus (JEV) or yellow fever virus (YFV) vaccination. Beyond this particular receptor, the publication reports: The analysis was restricted to a subset of trial participants with three doses and adequate samples, and the entire vaccinated cohort was not analyzed. Sample size limitations prevented peptide-pool deconvolution, so the individual peptides driving cross-reactive responses were not identified. Samples were clustered by participant, with no similarity observed between individuals, suggesting that no public TCRs were detected. After ZPIV, a significant decrease in repertoire richness of CD4 T cells responding to conserved ZIKV epitopes was observed in JEV-pre-vaccinated donors. Only a few individuals showed CD8 T cell responses to the ZIKV peptide pools, and those responses were of very low magnitude. JEV-pre-vaccinated donors showed higher repertoire similarity across time-points and stimulations than YFV-pre-vaccinated donors, indicating more clonotypes common to ZIKV and JEV stimulation.

PBMCs were labeled with CellTrace CFSE and were cultured for roughly six days in RPMI containing about 8% human serum plus peptide pools at 0.85 to 1 ug/mL each. On a BD FACSAria, proliferating CD4 T cells were sorted without fixation as live CD56-CD19-CD16-CD3+CD4+ CFSE-low cells. Enrolled adults were healthy and seronegative for ZIKV, JEV, YFV, DENV and WNV by microneutralization screening. Samples came from a phase 1, double-blinded, randomized, placebo-controlled trial of an alum-adjuvanted Zika purified-inactivated virus (ZPIV) vaccine. Peripheral blood mononuclear cells were isolated by standard procedure and were kept frozen in liquid nitrogen until use. CDR1 and CDR2 (SGHTS, YDEGEE) derive from the germline V gene. The CDR3 holds 19 amino acids from the cysteine to the phenylalanine. Just CDR3 DNA is preserved here, 57 bases in frame from base 1. V was cut back by 4 bases and J by 4 bases, leaving a gap of 29 bases between them.

The library was prepared using 5' RACE. Before sequencing, TCRbeta libraries were pooled in proportion to the sorted cell numbers of each library. RNAzol RT was used to extract total RNA from the sorted cells, and cDNA was then synthesized using an oligo(dT) primer together with a template-switching oligo. The TCRbeta V-CDR3-J region was amplified by PCR between a SMARTer oligo primer and a TCRbeta constant-region primer using Kapa HiFi. A second PCR attached Illumina adaptors and sample-specific index barcodes, followed by HighPrep bead cleanup and Bioanalyzer confirmation of a band of roughly 650 bp. The libraries were sequenced on an Illumina MiSeq using 2x151 bp paired-end reads. Under the source paper's analysis protocol: Reads were demultiplexed with an in-house Java program, and TCRbeta annotations were assigned and clonotypes were counted with MiXCR. Repertoire overlap used Morisita-Horn indices from the R package vegan, with UPGMA clustering and Circos plots of recurring clonotypes. Shannon diversity and richness were normalized to the maximum possible value based on input cell numbers, so that values between 0 and 1 were obtained. CDR3beta sequences were aligned with MUSCLE, distances computed with SeqinR, and multidimensional scaling plotted in R. TCRdb ran its own pipeline on the public reads, namely fastp trimming at Q25 and MiXCR clone calling, and kept in-frame beta chains. Entries that share a CDR3 protein sequence are merged under the most common genes and DNA. TCRdb's processing, not the authors', yielded these V and J calls. The sample data list roughly 500 distinct CDR3 sequences, and 1.1% of these were observed just once. 25% to 30% of the sample rests with the top ten.

Compared with the rest of its sample, this clonotype is large (0.1 to 1%). Qualities for individual bases were not recorded, and no much larger clone is one base off. This receptor was obtained from an adult woman who received an inactivated Zika virus vaccine. Here the chain combines TRBV5-8 and TRBJ1-1; D gene: possibly TRBD1, on 5 matching bases. The specimen was antigen-activated CD4+ T cells from blood, cultured, collected during a Zika inactivated vaccine study. The DNA sequence follows: TGTGCCAGCAGCAAGAAGCCTAACAGAATCCAGGGCGTGGGCACTGAAGCTTTCTTT. The resulting protein is CASSKKPNRIQGVGTEAFF.